The 5 T cell receptor beta chains in this list originate from one sample, sequenced in a study of blood T cell repertoires in COVID-19. Method: immunoSEQ multiplex PCR; TCRdb's copy keeps in-frame clones and lacks some. The sample consists of 200,000 or so clones, approximately 86% of them appearing once. The sequencing input was PBMCs or T cells enriched from blood (not recorded which). These receptors were taken from a woman in her thirties or forties with acute COVID-19.

The V and J genes are TRBV5-8 and TRBJ2-6; 9 bases map to TRBD1. Germline lookup yields CDR1 SGHTS and CDR2 YDEGEE. V lost 4 bases, J lost 0 bases, and 8 bases stayed unmatched. The CDR3 has 18 residues. DNA for the CDR3: TGTGCCAGCAGCGCCTCGGGACAGGGCGACTCTGGGGCCAACGTCCTGACTTTC. Amino acids: CASSASGQGDSGANVLTF.

This chain connects TRBV5-8 to TRBJ2-3; D is ambiguous. With 4 bases removed from V and 8 bases from J, the gap between germline ends came to 14 bases. The CDR3 has 13 residues. Germline values: CDR1 SGHTS, CDR2 YDEGEE. CDR3 coding DNA: TGTGCCAGCAGCCAGTTGACGACTTTTACGCAGTATTTT. Translated: CASSQLTTFTQYF.

This clone was seen only once. The V and J genes are TRBV12-3 or TRBV12-4 and TRBJ2-1; TRBD1 agrees at 8 bases. CDR3 length equals 12 residues. V dropped 7 bases and J dropped 10; count of bases not matched to a gene: 6. The CDR3 region is CASTVTGEEQFF. The DNA of the CDR3 is TGTGCCAGCACCGTGACAGGGGAAGAGCAGTTCTTC.

Concerning this clone itself: Compared with germline, one end of the junction differs, possibly owing to a read error. This sequence joins TRBV7-8 and TRBJ2-4, with 9 positions matching TRBD1. Germline V gene data show CDR1 as SGHVS and CDR2 as FQNEAQ. The CDR3 length is 13 residues. CDR3 sequence reads: CASSLRGKTGGDF. CDR3 in DNA: TGTGCCAGCAGCTTGAGGGGGAAGACAGGGGGAGACTTC.

The rearrangement uses TRBV2 and TRBJ2-3; 10 bases line up with TRBD2. V trimming: 5 bases; J trimming: 2 bases; junction bases outside the gene matches: 7. CDR1 and CDR2 from the germline V gene are SNHLY and FYNNEI. CDR3 length equals 16 residues. This chain's CDR3 is CASSRGLASFTDTQYF. DNA of the CDR3: TGTGCCAGCAGTCGGGGACTAGCGAGCTTCACAGATACGCAGTATTTT.